This T cell receptor beta chain was captured by sequencing in a study of blood T cell repertoires in COVID-19. Sequenced by immunoSEQ multiplex PCR; TCRdb stores in-frame clones only, minus some. The table includes tens of thousands of clones, about 81% detected once. Trimming shortened V by 4 bases and J by 5 bases, and 14 bases separated the two germline ends. Germline V gives CDR1 MNHNY, CDR2 SVGAGI (reference sequence). CDR3 size: 14 residues. The chain couples TRBV6-6 to TRBJ1-1; D possibly corresponds to TRBD1 (6 bases). The receptor was derived from a human donor in a cohort sampled during active COVID-19. Material: peripheral blood. The DNA of the CDR3 is TGTGCCAGCAGTTGGGAGGGGGGAGCGACTGAAGCTTTCTTT. It codes for CASSWEGGATEAFF.